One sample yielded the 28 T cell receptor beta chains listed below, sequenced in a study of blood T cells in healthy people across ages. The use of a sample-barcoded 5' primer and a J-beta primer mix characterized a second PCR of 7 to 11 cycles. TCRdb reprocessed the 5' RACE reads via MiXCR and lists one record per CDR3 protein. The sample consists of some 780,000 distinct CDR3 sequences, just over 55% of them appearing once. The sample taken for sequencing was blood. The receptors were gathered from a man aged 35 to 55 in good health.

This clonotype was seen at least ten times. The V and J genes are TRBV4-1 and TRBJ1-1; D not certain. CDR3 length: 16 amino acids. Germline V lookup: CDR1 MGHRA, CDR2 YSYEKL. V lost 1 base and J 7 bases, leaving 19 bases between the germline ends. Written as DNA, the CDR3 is TGCGCCAGCAGCCAAGTTTTGCAACGGCGGGGTGATGAAGCTTTCTTT. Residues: CASSQVLQRRGDEAFF.

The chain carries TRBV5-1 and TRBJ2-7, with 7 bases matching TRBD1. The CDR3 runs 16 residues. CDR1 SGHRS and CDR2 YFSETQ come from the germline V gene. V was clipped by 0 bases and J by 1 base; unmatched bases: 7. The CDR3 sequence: CASSLAAGQESYEQYF. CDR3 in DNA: TGCGCCAGCAGCTTGGCCGCCGGACAGGAATCCTACGAGCAGTACTTC.

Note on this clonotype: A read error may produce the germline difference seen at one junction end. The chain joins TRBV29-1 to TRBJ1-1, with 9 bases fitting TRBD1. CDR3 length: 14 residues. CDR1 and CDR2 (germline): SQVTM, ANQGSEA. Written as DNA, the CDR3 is TGCAGCGCAAGGCTACAGGGGGCGGTCACTGAAGCTTTGTTT. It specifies CSARLQGAVTEALF.

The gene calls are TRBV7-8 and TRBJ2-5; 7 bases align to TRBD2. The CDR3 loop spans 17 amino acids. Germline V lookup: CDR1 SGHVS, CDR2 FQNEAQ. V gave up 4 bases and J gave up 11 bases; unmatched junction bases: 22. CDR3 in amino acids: CASSSFQNGTSGRGQYF. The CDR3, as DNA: TGTGCCAGCAGCTCATTCCAAAACGGGACGTCGGGGCGGGGGCAGTACTTC.

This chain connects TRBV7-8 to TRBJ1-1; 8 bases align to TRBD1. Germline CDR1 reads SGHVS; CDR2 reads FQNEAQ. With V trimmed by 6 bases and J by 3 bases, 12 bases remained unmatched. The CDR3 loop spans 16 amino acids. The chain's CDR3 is CASRSKTGVPYTEAFF. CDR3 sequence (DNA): TGTGCCAGCAGATCTAAGACAGGGGTTCCTTACACTGAAGCTTTCTTT.

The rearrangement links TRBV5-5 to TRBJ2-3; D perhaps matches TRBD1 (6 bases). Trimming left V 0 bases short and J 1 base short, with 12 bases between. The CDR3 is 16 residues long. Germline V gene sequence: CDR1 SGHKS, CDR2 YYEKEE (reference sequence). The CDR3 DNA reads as TGTGCCAGCAGCTTGGCCAGGGGTCCAGGCACAGATACGCAGTATTTT. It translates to CASSLARGPGTDTQYF. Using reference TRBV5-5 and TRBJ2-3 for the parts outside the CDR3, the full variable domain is DAGVTQSPTHLIKTRGQQVTLRCSPISGHKSVSWYQQVLGQGPQFIFQYYEKEERGRGNFPDRFSARQFPNYSSELNVNALLLGDSALYLCASSLARGPGTDTQYFGPGTRLTVL.

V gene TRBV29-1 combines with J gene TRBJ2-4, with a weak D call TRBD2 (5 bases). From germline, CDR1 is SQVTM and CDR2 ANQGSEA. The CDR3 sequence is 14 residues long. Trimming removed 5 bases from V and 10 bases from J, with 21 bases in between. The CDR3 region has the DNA TGCAGCGTTCTAGTAAGCGGCACCCCGGGGATTCAGTACTTC. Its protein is CSVLVSGTPGIQYF.

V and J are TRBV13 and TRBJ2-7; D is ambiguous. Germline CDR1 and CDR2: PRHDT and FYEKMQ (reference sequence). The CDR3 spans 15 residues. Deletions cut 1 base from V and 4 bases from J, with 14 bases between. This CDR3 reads CASSLEAGLGYEQYF. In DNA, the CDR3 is TGTGCCAGCAGCTTAGAAGCAGGCCTAGGGTACGAGCAGTACTTC.

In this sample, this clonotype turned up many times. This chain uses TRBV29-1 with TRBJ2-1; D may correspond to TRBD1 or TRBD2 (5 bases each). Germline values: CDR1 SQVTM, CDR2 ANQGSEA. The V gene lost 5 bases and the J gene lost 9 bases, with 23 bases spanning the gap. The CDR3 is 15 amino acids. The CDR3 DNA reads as TGCAGCGTTTTATCAGGGACCCCTGACATGGGTGAGCAGTTCTTC. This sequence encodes CSVLSGTPDMGEQFF.

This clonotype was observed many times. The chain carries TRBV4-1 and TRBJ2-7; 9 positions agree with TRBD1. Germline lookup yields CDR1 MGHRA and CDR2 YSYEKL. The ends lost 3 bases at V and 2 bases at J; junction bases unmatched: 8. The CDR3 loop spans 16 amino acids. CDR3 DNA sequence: TGCGCCAGCAGCCACGTAGGGACAGGGAACCCCTACGAGCAGTACTTC. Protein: CASSHVGTGNPYEQYF.

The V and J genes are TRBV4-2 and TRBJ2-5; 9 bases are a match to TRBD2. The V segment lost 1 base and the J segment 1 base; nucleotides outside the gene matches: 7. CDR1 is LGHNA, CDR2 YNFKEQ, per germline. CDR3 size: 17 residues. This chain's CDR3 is CASSQGPQTSGQETQYF. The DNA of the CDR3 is TGTGCCAGCAGCCAAGGACCGCAGACTAGCGGCCAAGAGACCCAGTACTTC.

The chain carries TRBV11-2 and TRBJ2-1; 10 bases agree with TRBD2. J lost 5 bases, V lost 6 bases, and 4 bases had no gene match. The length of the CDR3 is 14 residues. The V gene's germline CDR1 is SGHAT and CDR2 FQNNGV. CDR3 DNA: TGTGCCAGCAGAGGGACTAGCGACCACAATGAGCAGTTCTTC. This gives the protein CASRGTSDHNEQFF.

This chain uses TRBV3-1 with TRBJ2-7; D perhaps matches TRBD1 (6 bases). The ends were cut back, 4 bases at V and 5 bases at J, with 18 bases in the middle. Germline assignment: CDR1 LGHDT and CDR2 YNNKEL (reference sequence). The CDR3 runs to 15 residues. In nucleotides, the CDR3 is TGTGCCAGCAGCCTAGGACAGACGACCTCTCACGAGCAGTACTTC. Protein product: CASSLGQTTSHEQYF.

Here the CDR3 DNA reads TGTGCCAGCAGTTACTCCGATATCCAAGGAACAGATACGCAGTATTTT. It codes for CASSYSDIQGTDTQYF. The V call is TRBV6-6, the J call TRBJ2-3, with D unclear. The CDR3 totals 16 residues. V lost 0 bases and J lost 3, with 13 bases in between. The germline V gene encodes CDR1 MNHNY and CDR2 SVGAGI (reference sequence).

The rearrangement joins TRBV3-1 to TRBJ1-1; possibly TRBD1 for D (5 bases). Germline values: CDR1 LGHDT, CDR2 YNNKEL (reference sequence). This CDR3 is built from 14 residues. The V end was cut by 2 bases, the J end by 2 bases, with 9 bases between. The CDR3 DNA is TGTGCCAGCAGCCAATCCGACAGCAACACTGAAGCTTTCTTT. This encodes CASSQSDSNTEAFF. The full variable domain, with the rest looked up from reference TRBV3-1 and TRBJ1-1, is DTAVSQTPKYLVTQMGNDKSIKCEQNLGHDTMYWYKQDSKKFLKIMFSYNNKELIINETVPNRFSPKSPDKAHLNLHINSLELGDSAVYFCASSQSDSNTEAFFGQGTRLTVV.

The CDR3 DNA is TGTGCCAGCAGCTCGACGGGAGACCGAACGCCCTACGAGCAGTACTTC. Translated: CASSSTGDRTPYEQYF. The chain recombines TRBV7-2 with TRBJ2-7; TRBD2 is a possible D gene (6 bases). Per germline, CDR1 SGHTA and CDR2 FQGNSA. The CDR3 has 16 amino acids. Trimming removed 4 bases from V and 2 bases from J, with 18 bases in between.

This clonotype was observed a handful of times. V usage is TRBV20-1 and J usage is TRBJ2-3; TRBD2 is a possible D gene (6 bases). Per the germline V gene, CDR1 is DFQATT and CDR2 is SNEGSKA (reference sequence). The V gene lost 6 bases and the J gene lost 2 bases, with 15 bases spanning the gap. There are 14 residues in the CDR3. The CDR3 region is CSADSGDNTDTQYF. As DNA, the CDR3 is TGCAGTGCCGATAGCGGCGATAACACAGATACGCAGTATTTT.

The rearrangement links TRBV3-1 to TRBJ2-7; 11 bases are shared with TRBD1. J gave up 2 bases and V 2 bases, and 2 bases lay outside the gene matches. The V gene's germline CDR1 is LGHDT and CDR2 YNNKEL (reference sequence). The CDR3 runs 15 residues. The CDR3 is CASSQMGQGAYEQYF. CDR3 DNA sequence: TGTGCCAGCAGCCAAATGGGACAGGGGGCCTACGAGCAGTACTTC.

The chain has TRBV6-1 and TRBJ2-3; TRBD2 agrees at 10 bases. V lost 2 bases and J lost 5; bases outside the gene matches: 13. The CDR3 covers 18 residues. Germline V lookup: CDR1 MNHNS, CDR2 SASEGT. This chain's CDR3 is CASSEMGGSGRRGDTQYF. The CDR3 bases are TGTGCCAGCAGTGAAATGGGGGGTAGCGGGAGGCGTGGAGATACGCAGTATTTT.

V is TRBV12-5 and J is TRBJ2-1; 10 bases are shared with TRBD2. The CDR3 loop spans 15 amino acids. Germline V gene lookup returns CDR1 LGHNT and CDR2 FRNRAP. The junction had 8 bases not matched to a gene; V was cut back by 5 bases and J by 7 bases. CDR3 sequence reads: CASGPSGRTGNEQFF. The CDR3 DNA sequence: TGTGCTAGTGGTCCTAGCGGGAGAACCGGTAATGAGCAGTTCTTC. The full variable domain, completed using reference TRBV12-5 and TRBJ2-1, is DARVTQTPRHKVTEMGQEVTMRCQPILGHNTVFWYRQTMMQGLELLAYFRNRAPLDDSGMPKDRFSAEMPDATLATLKIQPSEPRDSAVYFCASGPSGRTGNEQFFGPGTRLTVL.

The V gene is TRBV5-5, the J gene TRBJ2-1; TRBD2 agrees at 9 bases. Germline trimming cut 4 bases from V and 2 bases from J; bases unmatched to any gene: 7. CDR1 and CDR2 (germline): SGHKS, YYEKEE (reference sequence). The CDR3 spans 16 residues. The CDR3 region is CASSPPSSGTYNEQFF. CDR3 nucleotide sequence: TGTGCCAGCAGCCCACCTTCTAGCGGGACCTACAATGAGCAGTTCTTC.

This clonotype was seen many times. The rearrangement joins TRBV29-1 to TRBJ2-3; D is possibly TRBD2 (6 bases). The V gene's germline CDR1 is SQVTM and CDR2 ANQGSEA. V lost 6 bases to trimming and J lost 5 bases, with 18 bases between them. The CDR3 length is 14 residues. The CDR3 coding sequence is TGCAGCGTCTCCGGGACTTCATGGGGAGATACGCAGTATTTT. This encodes CSVSGTSWGDTQYF.

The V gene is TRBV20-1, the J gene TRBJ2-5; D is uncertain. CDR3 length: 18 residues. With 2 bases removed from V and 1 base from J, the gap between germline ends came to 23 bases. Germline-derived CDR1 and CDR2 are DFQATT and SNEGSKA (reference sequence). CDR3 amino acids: CSARRPESWAEGQETQYF. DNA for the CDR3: TGCAGTGCTAGACGCCCGGAAAGCTGGGCGGAAGGCCAAGAGACCCAGTACTTC.

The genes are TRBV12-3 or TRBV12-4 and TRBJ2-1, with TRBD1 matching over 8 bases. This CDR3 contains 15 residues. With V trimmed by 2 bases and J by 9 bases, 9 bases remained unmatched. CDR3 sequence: CASSLQGAGIGEQFF. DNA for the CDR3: TGTGCCAGCAGTTTACAGGGGGCGGGGATAGGTGAGCAGTTCTTC.

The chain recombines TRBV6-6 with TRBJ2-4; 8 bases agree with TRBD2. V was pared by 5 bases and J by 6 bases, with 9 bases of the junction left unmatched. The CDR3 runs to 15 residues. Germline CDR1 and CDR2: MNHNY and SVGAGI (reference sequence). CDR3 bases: TGTGCCAGCAGTCGACGGGAGGGCGGGGTAAACATTCAGTACTTC. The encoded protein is CASSRREGGVNIQYF.

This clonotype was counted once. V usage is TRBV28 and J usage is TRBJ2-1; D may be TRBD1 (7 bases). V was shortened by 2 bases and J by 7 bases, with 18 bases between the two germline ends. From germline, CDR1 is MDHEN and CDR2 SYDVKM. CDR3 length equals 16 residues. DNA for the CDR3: TGTGCCAGCAGTTTAGAGGAGGGGGCCCTGGAGAATGAGCAGTTCTTC. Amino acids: CASSLEEGALENEQFF.

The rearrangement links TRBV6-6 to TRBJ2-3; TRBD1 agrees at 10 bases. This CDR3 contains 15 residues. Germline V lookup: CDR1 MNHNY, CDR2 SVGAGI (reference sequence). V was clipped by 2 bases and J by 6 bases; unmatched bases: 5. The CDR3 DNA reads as TGTGCCAGCAGTTACCCGGGACAGGGGTCCGATACGCAGTATTTT. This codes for CASSYPGQGSDTQYF.

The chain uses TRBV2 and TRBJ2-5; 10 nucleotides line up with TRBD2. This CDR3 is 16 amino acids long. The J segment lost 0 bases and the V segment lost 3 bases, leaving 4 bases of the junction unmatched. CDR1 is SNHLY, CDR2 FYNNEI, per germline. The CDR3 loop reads CASSDLSGGDQETQYF. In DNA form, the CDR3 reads TGTGCCAGCAGTGATTTAAGCGGGGGGGACCAAGAGACCCAGTACTTC.